The 30 T cell receptor beta chains below were found in one sample sequenced in a study of response to subunit inactivated influenza vaccine. One entry per CDR3 protein results from TCRdb running MiXCR on the RT-PCR reads. The table shows a few hundred thousand distinct CDR3 sequences, with 12% to 15% occurring only once. The input for sequencing was PBMCs from blood, taken about 13 days after vaccination. The receptors were gathered from a man aged 50 or older who received an inactivated influenza vaccine.

The chain carries TRBV6-2 or TRBV6-3 and TRBJ2-7; no clear D. V was shortened by 6 bases and J by 1 base, with 7 bases between the two germline ends. The CDR3 has 12 amino acids. Germline-derived CDR1 and CDR2 are MNHEY and SVGEGT. CDR3 bases: TGTGCCAGCAGAGATGCTTCCTACGAGCAGTACTTC. It codes for CASRDASYEQYF.

The table lists this clonotype with many counts. The V and J genes are TRBV7-9 and TRBJ1-3, with D perhaps matching TRBD1 (6 bases). Per the germline V gene, CDR1 is SEHNR and CDR2 is FQNEAQ (reference sequence). V dropped 6 bases and J dropped 4 bases, with 19 bases sitting between them. CDR3 length equals 16 residues. For the CDR3, the DNA is TGTGCCAGCAGGAGGGGTCCTCGGGGGCACGGAAACACCATATATTTT. This encodes CASRRGPRGHGNTIYF.

This clonotype was detected a few times. The chain joins TRBV28 to TRBJ2-7; 12 bases are shared with TRBD2. Germline V lookup: CDR1 MDHEN, CDR2 SYDVKM. V shed 2 bases, J shed 0 bases, and the junction held 5 bases outside the gene matches. The CDR3 spans 17 residues. The chain's CDR3 is CASSLVTSGGPSYEQYF. As DNA, the CDR3 is TGTGCCAGCAGTTTAGTCACTAGCGGGGGGCCCTCCTACGAGCAGTACTTC. The whole variable domain, remainder taken from reference TRBV28 and TRBJ2-7, is DVKVTQSSRYLVKRTGEKVFLECVQDMDHENMFWYRQDPGLGLRLIYFSYDVKMKEKGDIPEGYSVSREKKERFSLILESASTNQTSMYLCASSLVTSGGPSYEQYFGPGTRLTVT.

The genes are TRBV30 and TRBJ1-2; TRBD1 matches 8 bases. Germline CDR1 reads GTSNPN; CDR2 reads SVGIG (reference sequence). After removal of 1 base from V and 13 bases from J, the junction contained 8 bases not matched to a gene. CDR3 length: 12 residues. The CDR3 sequence: CAWSDWTGKATF. The CDR3 nucleotides are TGTGCCTGGAGTGATTGGACAGGGAAGGCCACCTTC.

The chain combines TRBV7-9 with TRBJ1-6, with TRBD1 identical over 11 bases. The CDR3 runs 15 residues. The germline CDR1 and CDR2 sequences are SEHNR and FQNEAQ (reference sequence). V lost 4 bases to trimming and J lost 9 bases; unmatched junction nucleotides: 5. The CDR3 loop is CASSSTGTGGSPLHF. The DNA of the CDR3 is TGTGCCAGCAGCTCCACAGGGACAGGGGGTTCACCCCTCCACTTT.

The CDR3 DNA follows: TGTGCCAGCAGAGGGGACTCGAACAATGAGCAGTTCTTC. Its protein product is CASRGDSNNEQFF. This chain connects TRBV6-6 to TRBJ2-1; D is possibly TRBD2 (6 bases). Trimming left V 6 bases short and J 5 bases short, with 11 bases between. The germline gives CDR1 MNHNY, CDR2 SVGAGI (reference sequence). The length of the CDR3 is 13 residues.

This clonotype was detected a few times. The V call is TRBV13, the J call TRBJ2-6; D may be TRBD2 (5 bases). The germline gives CDR1 PRHDT, CDR2 FYEKMQ (reference sequence). Trimming left V 6 bases short and J 0 bases short, with 12 bases between. The CDR3 length is 16 residues. The CDR3 here is CASSLKAGSGANVLTF. The CDR3 bases are TGTGCCAGCAGTTTAAAGGCGGGCTCTGGGGCCAACGTCCTGACTTTC.

V usage is TRBV20-1 and J usage is TRBJ1-6; 8 nucleotides match TRBD1. CDR1 DFQATT and CDR2 SNEGSKA come from the germline V gene (reference sequence). The CDR3 totals 16 residues. V shed 5 bases, J shed 4 bases, and the junction held 10 bases outside the gene matches. CDR3 in amino acids: CSASQGAVVYNSPLHF. The CDR3 DNA is TGCAGTGCTTCCCAGGGGGCCGTAGTATATAATTCACCCCTCCACTTT.

The chain joins TRBV18 to TRBJ2-2, with D unclear. With 3 bases removed from V and 3 bases from J, the gap between germline ends came to 11 bases. The CDR3 is 15 residues long. Looked up from germline, CDR1 is KGHSH and CDR2 is LQKENI. The CDR3: CASSPGRRDTGELFF. The CDR3 nucleotides read TGTGCCAGCTCACCGGGCAGGAGAGACACCGGGGAGCTGTTTTTT.

This clonotype appeared a few times. This chain joins TRBV20-1 and TRBJ2-7, with D perhaps assigned TRBD1 or TRBD2 (6 bases each). Germline V CDR1 and CDR2: DFQATT, SNEGSKA (reference sequence). The CDR3 runs to 12 residues. V lost 6 bases to trimming and J lost 4 bases, with 13 bases between them. CDR3 protein: CSAGGPSYEQYF. For the CDR3, the DNA is TGCAGTGCGGGGGGCCCGTCATACGAGCAGTACTTC.

In its sample, this clonotype was seen once. J is TRBJ2-5 and V is TRBV6-1; 7 nucleotides match TRBD1. Unmatched junction bases numbered 4, after V lost 7 bases and J lost 5 bases. CDR3 size: 12 residues. Per the germline V gene, CDR1 is MNHNS and CDR2 is SASEGT. The CDR3 here is CASIGGLETQYF. The CDR3, as DNA: TGTGCCAGCATAGGGGGCCTTGAGACCCAGTACTTC.

For the CDR3, the DNA is TGTGCCACCAGTGCCCCCGGGGGATACGAGACCCAGTACTTC. It is translated as CATSAPGGYETQYF. The gene calls are TRBV24-1 and TRBJ2-5; D perhaps matches TRBD2 (6 bases). CDR1 and CDR2 (germline): KGHDR, SFDVKD. CDR3 length: 14 residues. With 5 bases removed from V and 5 bases from J, the gap between germline ends came to 14 bases.

The chain links TRBV14 to TRBJ2-2; D is unresolved. This CDR3 has 13 amino acids. The germline V gene has CDR1 SGHDN and CDR2 FVKESK. Trimming shortened V by 4 bases and J by 3 bases, and 6 bases separated the two germline ends. The CDR3 region has the DNA TGTGCCAGCAGCCGCTCTTACACCGGGGAGCTGTTTTTT. It is translated as CASSRSYTGELFF.

This clonotype has at least ten counts. The genes are TRBV6-1 and TRBJ2-2; a possible D gene is TRBD2 (5 bases). V shed 6 bases and J shed 1 base, with 12 bases lying between them. The germline V gene has CDR1 MNHNS and CDR2 SASEGT. This CDR3 contains 15 residues. The CDR3 sequence: CASRHGLENTGELFF. The DNA of the CDR3 is TGTGCCAGCAGACATGGACTTGAGAACACCGGGGAGCTGTTTTTT.

The CDR3 coding sequence is TGTGCCATCAGTGACCCCGGCGGGAGCCACGAGCAGTACTTC. This codes for CAISDPGGSHEQYF. This chain links TRBV10-3 with TRBJ2-7; 7 bases fit TRBD2. V dropped 3 bases and J dropped 5; count of bases not matched to a gene: 7. The CDR3 is made up of 14 amino acids. Germline CDR1 and CDR2: ENHRY and SYGVKD.

A few counts support this clonotype. The chain employs TRBV5-1 and TRBJ2-2; the match to TRBD2 covers 10 bases. V lost 0 bases, J lost 4 bases, and 0 bases stayed unmatched. The germline V gene encodes CDR1 SGHRS and CDR2 YFSETQ. CDR3 length equals 15 residues. CDR3: CASSLASGSTGELFF. The CDR3 nucleotides are TGCGCCAGCAGCTTGGCTAGCGGGAGCACCGGGGAGCTGTTTTTT.

In its sample, this clonotype was seen a few times. This rearrangement joins TRBV10-3 to TRBJ2-4; D possibly corresponds to TRBD1 (6 bases). V dropped 11 bases and J dropped 5 bases, with 13 bases sitting between them. This CDR3 contains 12 residues. Germline CDR1 ENHRY, CDR2 SYGVKD. CDR3: CAVKGQENIQYF. DNA of the CDR3: TGTGCCGTTAAGGGACAAGAAAACATTCAGTACTTC.

The chain uses TRBV5-1 and TRBJ1-1, with D tentatively TRBD1 (6 bases). This CDR3 spans 15 amino acids. The germline CDR1 and CDR2 sequences are SGHRS and YFSETQ. V was shortened by 4 bases and J by 2 bases, with 15 bases between the two germline ends. Here the CDR3 reads CASSRQQGGNTEAFF. CDR3 coding DNA: TGCGCCAGCAGCCGTCAACAGGGAGGAAACACTGAAGCTTTCTTT.

V and J are TRBV6-2 or TRBV6-3 and TRBJ2-7; TRBD1 agrees at 9 bases. Looked up from germline, CDR1 is MNHEY and CDR2 is SVGEGT. This CDR3 is built from 14 residues. V lost 6 bases, J lost 0 bases, and 3 bases stayed unmatched. The CDR3 nucleotides read TGTGCCAGCAGGCGACAGGGGGGCTCCTACGAGCAGTACTTC. Translating gives CASRRQGGSYEQYF.

V is TRBV6-2 or TRBV6-3 and J is TRBJ2-5; D possibly corresponds to TRBD2 (5 bases). This CDR3 comprises 20 residues. In germline, CDR1 is MNHEY, CDR2 SVGEGT. V was cut by 1 base and J by 2 bases, with 26 bases left in between. CDR3 sequence: CASSYLSLSWRVQPQETQYF. CDR3 DNA: TGTGCCAGCAGTTACTTGTCGTTAAGTTGGCGGGTACAACCTCAAGAGACCCAGTACTTC.

The chain links TRBV5-1 to TRBJ2-2, with D perhaps TRBD2 (6 bases). The CDR3 spans 19 residues. Trimming removed 1 base at V and 7 bases at J, with 26 bases between. Germline loops: CDR1 SGHRS, CDR2 YFSETQ. This CDR3 is CASSLTSGSSLLGGGELFF. CDR3 sequence (DNA): TGCGCCAGCAGCTTGACCTCCGGTAGCTCCCTCCTGGGGGGCGGGGAGCTGTTTTTT.

The chain joins TRBV29-1 to TRBJ1-2; 10 nucleotides align to TRBD1. There are 13 residues in the CDR3. J was trimmed by 7 bases and V by 7 bases; bases with no gene match: 9. CDR1 and CDR2 from the germline V gene are SQVTM and ANQGSEA. The CDR3 protein is CSGSPGQGFGYTF. CDR3 in DNA: TGCAGCGGATCACCGGGACAGGGGTTTGGCTACACCTTC.

With respect to this clonotype: A read error may account for a junction end that differs from germline. The V gene is TRBV6-2 or TRBV6-3, the J gene TRBJ2-1; TRBD2 matches at 11 bases. The CDR3 is 15 residues long. Germline CDR1 is MNHEY and CDR2 is SVGEGT. The CDR3 spells CASRPLAGGGHEQFF. The CDR3 DNA sequence: TGCGCCAGCCGGCCCCTAGCGGGAGGTGGCCATGAGCAGTTCTTC.

The table lists this clonotype with a few counts. The rearrangement links TRBV18 to TRBJ2-3; no clear D. The CDR3 extends over 16 amino acids. The V gene lost 2 bases and the J gene lost 5 bases, with 17 bases spanning the gap. CDR1 is KGHSH, CDR2 LQKENI, per germline. This chain's CDR3 is CASSPEMLTLRDTQYF. DNA for the CDR3: TGTGCCAGCTCACCAGAGATGTTAACGTTGAGAGATACGCAGTATTTT.

The chain employs TRBV29-1 and TRBJ1-6; TRBD1 matches at 7 bases. The length of the CDR3 is 13 residues. With 6 bases clipped from V and 10 bases from J, the junction kept 9 bases outside the gene matches. CDR1 and CDR2 from the germline V gene are SQVTM and ANQGSEA. DNA of the CDR3: TGCAGCGTATCGACAGGGATGAACTCACCCCTCCACTTT. Translating it yields CSVSTGMNSPLHF.

CDR3: CASTWVGGASYNEQFF. The CDR3 coding sequence is TGCGCCAGCACCTGGGTTGGGGGGGCCTCGTACAATGAGCAGTTCTTC. This rearrangement joins TRBV5-1 to TRBJ2-1, with D maybe TRBD2 (7 bases). CDR3 size: 16 residues. Trimming removed 6 bases at V and 4 bases at J, with 20 bases between. Looked up from germline, CDR1 is SGHRS and CDR2 is YFSETQ. Full variable domain (rest looked up from reference TRBV5-1 and TRBJ2-1): KAGVTQTPRYLIKTRGQQVTLSCSPISGHRSVSWYQQTPGQGLQFLFEYFSETQRNKGNFPGRFSGRQFSNSRSEMNVSTLELGDSALYLCASTWVGGASYNEQFFGPGTRLTVL.

The chain uses TRBV29-1 and TRBJ1-1, with D perhaps TRBD1 (6 bases). CDR1 and CDR2 (germline): SQVTM, ANQGSEA. The CDR3 consists of 14 residues. V lost 4 bases to trimming and J lost 1 base, with 13 bases between them. The CDR3 loop is CSVAPGHRNTEAFF. In nucleotides, the CDR3 is TGCAGCGTTGCCCCGGGACACAGGAACACTGAAGCTTTCTTT.

This clonotype came up many times. This chain links TRBV10-3 with TRBJ2-3; 7 bases are shared with TRBD1. The CDR3 runs to 13 residues. Germline V CDR1 and CDR2: ENHRY, SYGVKD. The junction had 1 base not matched to a gene; V was cut back by 6 bases and J by 1 base. CDR3 nucleotide sequence: TGTGCCATCAGCGGACAGGGCACAGATACGCAGTATTTT. It yields the protein CAISGQGTDTQYF.

This chain uses TRBV14 with TRBJ2-7; tentatively, D is TRBD1 (6 bases). There are 16 residues in the CDR3. Germline V lookup: CDR1 SGHDN, CDR2 FVKESK. The ends were cut back, 4 bases at V and 6 bases at J, with 22 bases in the middle. In DNA, the CDR3 is TGTGCCAGCAGCCCCAGGGGCTCCTATAGCGTGACCGAGCAGTACTTC. Translated, it gives CASSPRGSYSVTEQYF.

This chain joins TRBV10-3 and TRBJ2-5; a possible D gene is TRBD1 (5 bases). With 2 bases removed from V and 4 bases from J, the gap between germline ends came to 14 bases. The CDR3 totals 15 residues. Germline lookup yields CDR1 ENHRY and CDR2 SYGVKD. The CDR3 loop is CAISEGPTGRETQYF. CDR3 DNA sequence: TGTGCCATCAGTGAGGGCCCAACAGGACGAGAGACCCAGTACTTC.